This T cell receptor (beta chain) appears in the sequencing data of a study of shared clonotypes between healthy human individuals. General study results and limits: Naive subsets typically showed greater estimated richness than memory subsets. Clonotype sharing among donors was thought likely to change with sequencing depth. Clonotypes not shared had lower generation probabilities than those common to all four donors.

As for this clone: Its antigen remains unidentified.

Sorted subsets were amplified in replicate PCRs using about 210 ng DNA, roughly 30,000 T cell genomes. Some clones are missing from TCRdb's copy, which holds only in-frame ones; the method was immunoSEQ multiplex PCR. The sample has over a million clones, approximately 98.5% seen once. Sequenced: naive CD4+ T cells sorted from blood. Subset in this sample: CD45RA+ positively selected. The source is a man between 25 and 39 years old in good health.

The CDR3 sequence is CASSGGSSYNEQFF. CDR3 nucleotides: TGTGCCAGCAGTGGTGGGAGCTCCTACAATGAGCAGTTCTTC. V usage is TRBV2 and J usage is TRBJ2-1, with D possibly TRBD2 on 5 matching bases. Germline V gene data show CDR1 as SNHLY and CDR2 as FYNNEI. Trimming stripped 4 bases from V and 0 bases from J, with 7 bases between. This CDR3 has 14 residues.